This T cell receptor (beta chain) was profiled in a study of shared clonotypes between healthy human individuals. Whole-study results and caveats: In this cohort, only blood was sampled, and tissue repertoires likely differ. The diversity represented, both genetic and in exposure history, was limited by few donors. The study generally estimated greater richness for naive than memory subsets.

This CDR3 is 15 amino acids long. Germline CDR1 is SGHVS and CDR2 is FQNEAQ. J gave up 1 base and V 5 bases, and 8 bases lay outside the gene matches. Some clones are missing from TCRdb's copy, which holds only in-frame ones; the method was immunoSEQ multiplex PCR. The sample carries about 2.1 million clones, under 95% recorded once. As regards this clone: What it binds is not known.

CD45RO-negative cells were positively selected for CCR7, leaving out terminally differentiated effector memory CD45RA+ cells. The sequenced sample consisted of naive CD8+ T cells from PBMCs. The sequence came from a man in his late teens or twenties in good health. Some clones in this sample may be carry-over from other donors' samples. The chain joins TRBV7-8 to TRBJ2-7; 7 bases are shared with TRBD2. CDR3 DNA: TGTGCCAGCAGCCTAACAGCGGGGAAGTCCTACGAGCAGTACTTC. It codes for CASSLTAGKSYEQYF.